The 21 T cell receptor beta chains in this list originate from one sample, sequenced in a study of technical replicates of blood from a handful of donors. Assay: immunoSEQ multiplex PCR; the TCRdb copy retains only in-frame clones and omits some. The table shows approximately 41,000 clones, with about 96% occurring only once. Sample: T cells isolated from PBMCs. The receptors shown here come from a human donor in good health.

This chain connects TRBV29-1 to TRBJ2-7, with D uncertain. V lost 4 bases and J lost 6, with 7 bases in between. Germline V gene data show CDR1 as SQVTM and CDR2 as ANQGSEA. CDR3 length: 10 amino acids. CDR3 nucleotide sequence: TGCAGCGTTGTGATCGGCGAGCAGTACTTC. Translation gives CSVVIGEQYF.

The V gene is TRBV18, the J gene TRBJ1-1; 7 bases fit TRBD1. The CDR3 loop spans 13 amino acids. The V gene's germline CDR1 is KGHSH and CDR2 LQKENI. With V trimmed by 3 bases and J by 4 bases, 2 bases remained unmatched. The CDR3: CASSPRGLTEAFF. CDR3 DNA: TGTGCCAGCTCACCGAGGGGGCTCACTGAAGCTTTCTTT.

The V and J genes are TRBV7-8 and TRBJ1-3; 10 bases fit TRBD1. Trimming took 5 bases from V and 1 from J; bases not matched to a gene: 8. This CDR3 spans 17 amino acids. Germline CDR1 is SGHVS and CDR2 is FQNEAQ. This CDR3 reads CASSPLPGQGSGNTIYF. As DNA, the CDR3 is TGTGCCAGCAGCCCTCTTCCGGGACAGGGGTCTGGAAACACCATATATTTT.

The chain recombines TRBV5-4 with TRBJ1-2; no clear D gene. The CDR3 has 14 residues. CDR1 and CDR2 from the germline V gene are SGHNT and YYREEE (reference sequence). V was cut by 4 bases and J by 4 bases, with 14 bases left in between. The CDR3 is CASSLDQEIYGYTF. DNA for the CDR3: TGTGCCAGCAGCCTTGATCAGGAAATCTATGGCTACACCTTC.

The count of this clone is one. The V and J genes are TRBV7-9 and TRBJ2-1, with TRBD2 as a possible D gene (6 bases). The CDR3 sequence is 13 residues long. Germline V gene sequence: CDR1 SEHNR, CDR2 FQNEAQ (reference sequence). The CDR3 bases are TGTGTCACAGGAGAGACTAGAGTCAATGAGCAGTTCTTC. Translation: CVTGETRVNEQFF. Drawing the rest from reference TRBV7-9 and TRBJ2-1, the complete variable domain is DTGVSQNPRHKITKRGQNVTFRCDPISEHNRLYWYRQTLGQGPEFLTYFQNEAQLEKSRLLSDRFSAERPKGSFSTLEIQRTEQGDSAMYLCVTGETRVNEQFFGPGTRLTVL.

This rearrangement joins TRBV27 to TRBJ1-2, with 12 positions matching TRBD1. Germline assignment: CDR1 MNHEY and CDR2 SMNVEV (reference sequence). V lost 5 bases, J lost 8 bases, and 9 bases stayed unmatched. CDR3 size: 15 residues. The CDR3 loop is CASSPTSGTGGGYTF. In DNA, the CDR3 is TGTGCCAGCAGTCCGACCTCCGGGACAGGGGGCGGCTACACCTTC.

The V gene is TRBV2, the J gene TRBJ1-1, with TRBD1 as a possible D gene (5 bases). This CDR3 has 13 amino acids. Germline loops: CDR1 SNHLY, CDR2 FYNNEI. V was pared by 3 bases and J by 4 bases, with 9 bases between. The CDR3 sequence is CASSDQGFTEAFF. CDR3 nucleotide sequence: TGTGCCAGCAGTGATCAGGGTTTCACTGAAGCTTTCTTT.

This rearrangement joins TRBV6-6 to TRBJ1-3; D remains unclear. Per the germline V gene, CDR1 is MNHNY and CDR2 is SVGAGI (reference sequence). The CDR3 has 14 amino acids. The germline V and J ends were trimmed by 6 bases and 0 bases, with 9 bases remaining between them. Written as DNA, the CDR3 is TGTGCCAGCAGGAGGGAAATCTCTGGAAACACCATATATTTT. This codes for CASRREISGNTIYF.

V usage is TRBV11-3 and J usage is TRBJ2-2; 9 bases are a match to TRBD1. After removal of 8 bases from V and 0 bases from J, the junction contained 1 base not matched to a gene. Germline CDR1 reads SGHNT; CDR2 reads YENEEA. This CDR3 has 14 amino acids. The CDR3 reads CASGTGPNTGELFF. Here the CDR3 DNA reads TGTGCCAGCGGGACAGGGCCGAACACCGGGGAGCTGTTTTTT.

The chain couples TRBV6-1 to TRBJ1-1, with D unresolved. V lost 4 bases to trimming and J lost 3 bases, with 9 bases between them. The CDR3 runs 13 residues. Germline V gives CDR1 MNHNS, CDR2 SASEGT. CDR3 residues: CASSVEGDTEAFF. The CDR3 DNA reads TGTGCCAGCAGTGTGGAAGGAGACACTGAAGCTTTCTTT.

The V gene is TRBV27, the J gene TRBJ2-5, with D unclear. This CDR3 has 13 residues. V lost 5 bases to trimming and J lost 5 bases, with 12 bases between them. Germline CDR1 and CDR2: MNHEY and SMNVEV (reference sequence). The CDR3 nucleotides are TGTGCCAGCAGTGCCTATTTTATGGAGACCCAGTACTTC. The encoded protein is CASSAYFMETQYF.

This chain joins TRBV12-5 and TRBJ2-3, with D perhaps TRBD1 (6 bases). The germline V gene has CDR1 LGHNT and CDR2 FRNRAP. This CDR3 is built from 15 residues. V was cut by 4 bases and J by 0 bases, with 11 bases left in between. CDR3 sequence (DNA): TGTGCTAGTGGTTCCGGACAGACTAGCACAGATACGCAGTATTTT. This sequence encodes CASGSGQTSTDTQYF. The full variable domain, its missing parts supplied by reference TRBV12-5 and TRBJ2-3, is DARVTQTPRHKVTEMGQEVTMRCQPILGHNTVFWYRQTMMQGLELLAYFRNRAPLDDSGMPKDRFSAEMPDATLATLKIQPSEPRDSAVYFCASGSGQTSTDTQYFGPGTRLTVL.

J is TRBJ1-1 and V is TRBV6-4; TRBD1 might be the D (6 bases). Trimming removed 1 base from V and 0 bases from J, with 12 bases in between. The CDR3 runs 16 residues. In germline, CDR1 is MRHNA, CDR2 SNTAGT. CDR3 loop: CASSDWGPMMNTEAFF. The CDR3 DNA reads TGTGCCAGCAGTGACTGGGGGCCAATGATGAACACTGAAGCTTTCTTT.

CDR3 nucleotides: TGTGCCAGCAGCACAACAGGGTCCCTCAATCAGCCCCAGCATTTT. This sequence encodes CASSTTGSLNQPQHF. This chain joins TRBV9 and TRBJ1-5; D is perhaps TRBD1 (6 bases). The CDR3 spans 15 residues. Germline assignment: CDR1 SGDLS and CDR2 YYNGEE. V was shortened by 4 bases and J by 3 bases, with 14 bases between the two germline ends.

This rearrangement joins TRBV10-1 to TRBJ2-3; no reliable D call. This CDR3 is 12 amino acids long. V shed 8 bases and J shed 0 bases, with 6 bases lying between them. Germline CDR1 WNHNN, CDR2 SYGVQD (reference sequence). CDR3 loop: CASGTSTDTQYF. For the CDR3, the DNA is TGCGCCAGCGGTACTAGCACAGATACGCAGTATTTT.

The genes are TRBV28 and TRBJ1-5, with a weak D call TRBD1 (6 bases). This CDR3 is 13 amino acids long. Germline V gene lookup returns CDR1 MDHEN and CDR2 SYDVKM. V lost 7 bases, J lost 4 bases, and 11 bases lay in between. The CDR3 DNA sequence: TGTGCCAGCAAGGGGGTAATAAATCAGCCCCAGCATTTT. Residues: CASKGVINQPQHF. The full variable domain, in which reference TRBV28 and TRBJ1-5 provide the parts outside the CDR3, is DVKVTQSSRYLVKRTGEKVFLECVQDMDHENMFWYRQDPGLGLRLIYFSYDVKMKEKGDIPEGYSVSREKKERFSLILESASTNQTSMYLCASKGVINQPQHFGDGTRLSIL.

CDR3 loop: CATSSWGDTEAFF. CDR3 bases: TGTGCCACCAGCAGTTGGGGGGACACTGAAGCTTTCTTT. The chain employs TRBV15 and TRBJ1-1, with TRBD1 as a possible D gene (5 bases). V lost 3 bases to trimming and J lost 3 bases, with 8 bases between them. CDR3 length: 13 residues. Germline assignment: CDR1 LNHNV and CDR2 YYDKDF (reference sequence).

This clone appeared a single time. This chain links TRBV7-8 with TRBJ2-3; the match to TRBD2 covers 9 bases. Germline V gene lookup returns CDR1 SGHVS and CDR2 FQNEAQ. The CDR3 has 15 residues. The V and J ends lost 1 base and 4 bases, in that order; junction bases with no gene match: 3. CDR3 DNA: TGTGCCAGCAGCTTAGAGCAGCGGGAGGCAGATACGCAGTATTTT. Protein: CASSLEQREADTQYF.

The CDR3 spells CASGGSHSYEQYF. The CDR3 region has the DNA TGTGCCAGCGGCGGCTCACACTCCTACGAGCAGTACTTC. The genes are TRBV28 and TRBJ2-7, with no clear D. CDR1 MDHEN and CDR2 SYDVKM come from the germline V gene. V was cut by 8 bases and J by 0 bases, with 11 bases left in between. The CDR3 length is 13 residues. Using reference TRBV28 and TRBJ2-7 for the parts outside the CDR3, the full variable domain is DVKVTQSSRYLVKRTGEKVFLECVQDMDHENMFWYRQDPGLGLRLIYFSYDVKMKEKGDIPEGYSVSREKKERFSLILESASTNQTSMYLCASGGSHSYEQYFGPGTRLTVT.

The J gene is TRBJ1-5, the V gene TRBV2; tentatively, D is TRBD1 (6 bases). Germline CDR1 and CDR2: SNHLY and FYNNEI. V was clipped by 2 bases and J by 5 bases, with 13 bases between them. This CDR3 has 15 amino acids. In DNA, the CDR3 is TGTGCCAGCAGTGAACAGGGGACACTACATCAGCCCCAGCATTTT. As protein: CASSEQGTLHQPQHF.

Only a few counts were recorded for this clone. The chain links TRBV2 to TRBJ2-2; a weak D match, TRBD2 (5 bases). CDR1 and CDR2 (germline): SNHLY, FYNNEI. Between the trimmed V and J ends, which lost 6 bases and 3 bases, there was a span of 14 bases. The CDR3 loop spans 15 amino acids. The CDR3 reads CASRRSAGYTGELFF. CDR3 DNA sequence: TGTGCCAGCAGGAGATCGGCGGGTTACACCGGGGAGCTGTTTTTT.